These 14 T cell receptor beta chains originate from one sample sequenced in a study of breast tumors, draining lymph nodes, adjacent tissues. Axillary draining lymph nodes of breast cancer patients supplied the node samples. MiXCR was run by TCRdb on the multiplex PCR reads, yielding one entry per CDR3 protein. The sample lists roughly 220,000 distinct CDR3 sequences; around 35% were seen once. Specimen: axillary lymph node tissue. The receptors shown here come from a female donor with breast cancer. Some clones in this sample may be carry-over from other donors' samples.

This clonotype was seen repeatedly, ten times or more. The rearrangement uses TRBV2 and TRBJ1-2, with no clear D. The V gene lost 2 bases and the J gene lost 8 bases, with 18 bases spanning the gap. This CDR3 is built from 15 residues. The germline V gene has CDR1 SNHLY and CDR2 FYNNEI. The CDR3 sequence: CASSETTAPSEGYTF. The CDR3 bases are TGTGCCAGCAGTGAAACAACAGCCCCTTCTGAGGGCTACACCTTC.

This clonotype was recorded at least ten times. The J gene is TRBJ1-4, the V gene TRBV7-2; tentative D call: TRBD1 (5 bases). In germline, CDR1 is SGHTA, CDR2 FQGNSA. There are 15 residues in the CDR3. V lost 4 bases to trimming and J lost 9 bases, with 18 bases between them. The CDR3 protein is CASSSTLGGMKKLFF. DNA for the CDR3: TGTGCCAGCAGCTCCACGTTGGGGGGGATGAAAAAACTGTTTTTT.

Many counts were recorded for this clonotype. The chain employs TRBV5-1 and TRBJ2-1, with TRBD2 matching over 11 bases. This CDR3 is 15 amino acids long. The V gene end was trimmed by 3 bases and the J gene end by 7 bases; junction bases not matched to a gene: 6. Germline V gene lookup returns CDR1 SGHRS and CDR2 YFSETQ. CDR3 loop: CASSYTSGSGNEQFF. CDR3 in DNA: TGCGCCAGCAGCTATACTAGCGGGAGTGGGAATGAGCAGTTCTTC.

Here the CDR3 reads CASSRQNPETQYF. For the CDR3, the DNA is TGTGCCAGCAGCCGACAGAATCCAGAGACCCAGTACTTC. The rearrangement uses TRBV5-4 and TRBJ2-5; possible D gene TRBD1, 5 bases. Germline V gene data show CDR1 as SGHNT and CDR2 as YYREEE (reference sequence). This CDR3 spans 13 amino acids. Trimming pared 4 bases from V and 4 bases from J, leaving 11 bases between.

This clonotype has a count of ten or more. The J gene is TRBJ2-7, the V gene TRBV6-1; no reliable D call. The germline CDR1 and CDR2 sequences are MNHNS and SASEGT. This CDR3 comprises 15 residues. Trimming shortened V by 2 bases and J by 5 bases, and 16 bases separated the two germline ends. The CDR3 spells CASSEWKGSSHEQYF. The CDR3 DNA reads as TGTGCCAGCAGTGAATGGAAAGGGTCATCTCACGAGCAGTACTTC.

Only a few counts were recorded for this clonotype. A much larger clonotype is one base distant, so this may be a read error. The gene calls are TRBV20-1 and TRBJ1-5; no definite D call. Germline lookup yields CDR1 DFQATT and CDR2 SNEGSKA (reference sequence). CDR3 length: 14 residues. The CDR3 reads CSASRIQPNPPQHF. CDR3 sequence (DNA): TGCAGTGCTAGTAGGATCCAACCCAATCCGCCCCAGCATTTT.

This clonotype was observed at least ten times. The chain links TRBV9 to TRBJ2-5; maybe TRBD2 (7 bases). Looked up from germline, CDR1 is SGDLS and CDR2 is YYNGEE. The CDR3 extends over 15 amino acids. V was pared by 0 bases and J by 5 bases, with 14 bases between. CDR3 residues: CASSVGGGGRETQYF. CDR3 in DNA: TGTGCCAGCAGCGTAGGGGGGGGCGGACGGGAGACCCAGTACTTC.

The genes are TRBV7-9 and TRBJ2-4; 8 bases align to TRBD1. V was clipped by 5 bases and J by 3 bases; unmatched bases: 6. This CDR3 is 15 amino acids long. Germline CDR1 SEHNR, CDR2 FQNEAQ (reference sequence). The CDR3 sequence: CASSPPGQGKNIQYF. The CDR3 DNA is TGTGCCAGCAGCCCCCCTGGACAGGGCAAAAACATTCAGTACTTC. Full variable domain (outside the CDR3, taken from reference TRBV7-9 and TRBJ2-4): DTGVSQNPRHKITKRGQNVTFRCDPISEHNRLYWYRQTLGQGPEFLTYFQNEAQLEKSRLLSDRFSAERPKGSFSTLEIQRTEQGDSAMYLCASSPPGQGKNIQYFGAGTRLSVL.

Remarks on this clonotype: Being one base from a much bigger clone, this may be a read error. This sequence joins TRBV6-4 and TRBJ2-2, with D perhaps matching TRBD1 or TRBD2 (6 bases each). The CDR3 extends over 14 amino acids. Germline V gene lookup returns CDR1 MRHNA and CDR2 SNTAGT. The CDR3 loop reads CASSHSRGAGELFF. CDR3 DNA: TGTGCCAGCAGTCACTCGAGGGGGGCCGGGGAGCTGTTTTTT.

This clonotype came up many times. The chain links TRBV14 to TRBJ2-5; D is possibly TRBD1 (8 bases). CDR3 length equals 16 residues. Trimming took off 5 bases at V and 2 bases at J, with 18 bases between the two ends. CDR1 is SGHDN and CDR2 is FVKESK in the germline V gene. The CDR3 protein is CASSRGQGLLQETQYF. In nucleotides, the CDR3 is TGTGCCAGCAGCAGAGGACAGGGACTATTACAAGAGACCCAGTACTTC.

A few counts support this clonotype. This clone may be a read error of a much larger clone one base away. The chain carries TRBV11-2 and TRBJ2-7, with D perhaps matching TRBD2 (5 bases). The V end was cut by 4 bases, the J end by 6 bases, with 16 bases between. The V gene's germline CDR1 is SGHAT and CDR2 FQNNGV. This CDR3 comprises 14 residues. Here the CDR3 reads CASSYSAVAGEQYF. In DNA, the CDR3 is TGTGCCAGCAGCTACTCGGCGGTGGCGGGCGAGCAGTACTTC.

A word on this clonotype: A much larger clone is a single base away; this may be a read error. It is likely a read error, because the conserved phenylalanine at the end of the CDR3 is missing. V gene TRBV7-2 combines with J gene TRBJ2-6; D unclear. V lost 5 bases and J 0 bases, leaving 5 bases between the germline ends. This CDR3 region has 14 residues. Germline assignment: CDR1 SGHTA and CDR2 FQGNSA. The CDR3 loop is CASSIDSGANVLTL. CDR3 bases: TGTGCCAGCAGCATCGACTCTGGGGCCAACGTCCTGACTCTC.

There are many counts of this clonotype. The gene calls are TRBV12-3 or TRBV12-4 and TRBJ2-3; D remains ambiguous. Trimming took off 7 bases at V and 0 bases at J, with 8 bases between the two ends. The CDR3 sequence is 13 residues long. CDR3 sequence reads: CASKYDSTDTQYF. As DNA, the CDR3 is TGTGCCAGCAAATACGACAGCACAGATACGCAGTATTTT.

In its sample, this clonotype was seen many times. The CDR3 protein is CASLRGRSSYNEQFF. CDR3 nucleotide sequence: TGTGCCAGCTTGAGGGGGAGGAGCTCCTACAATGAGCAGTTCTTC. This chain uses TRBV7-2 with TRBJ2-1; possibly TRBD1 or TRBD2 for D (6 bases each). CDR3 length: 15 residues. Germline values: CDR1 SGHTA, CDR2 FQGNSA. V was trimmed by 8 bases and J by 0 bases, leaving 14 bases between them.